The TCR beta chain described here comes from a study of blood T cell repertoires in COVID-19. Study at large: PBMCs, B-cell-depleted T cells, or T cells provided the cDNA or gDNA that made up the material.

The assay was immunoSEQ multiplex PCR, and TCRdb's table has in-frame clones only and misses some. The table has around 91,000 clones, under 85% seen once; the top ten hold around 12%. The table lists this clone with a few counts. An end of the junction does not agree with germline; a read error may underlie this. This CDR3 spans 15 amino acids. Germline CDR1 MNHNS, CDR2 SASEGT. Sequencing used peripheral blood. This TCR was recovered from a human donor in a cohort sampled during active COVID-19. The chain combines TRBV6-1 with TRBJ1-2; a weak D match, TRBD1 (5 bases). CDR3 DNA sequence: TGTGCCAGCAGCGAAGAGAGAGTACTCAGGGCTGGCTACACCTTC. It codes for CASSEERVLRAGYTF.